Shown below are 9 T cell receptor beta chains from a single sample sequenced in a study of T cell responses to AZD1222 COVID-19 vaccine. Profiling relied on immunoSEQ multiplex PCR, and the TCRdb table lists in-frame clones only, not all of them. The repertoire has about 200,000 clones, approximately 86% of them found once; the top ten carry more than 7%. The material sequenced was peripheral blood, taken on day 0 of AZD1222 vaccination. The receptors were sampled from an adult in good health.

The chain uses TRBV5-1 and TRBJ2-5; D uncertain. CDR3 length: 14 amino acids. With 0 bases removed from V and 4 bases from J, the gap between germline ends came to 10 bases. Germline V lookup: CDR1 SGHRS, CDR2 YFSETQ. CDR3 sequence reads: CASSLELAGETQYF. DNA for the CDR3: TGCGCCAGCAGCTTGGAGTTAGCCGGAGAGACCCAGTACTTC.

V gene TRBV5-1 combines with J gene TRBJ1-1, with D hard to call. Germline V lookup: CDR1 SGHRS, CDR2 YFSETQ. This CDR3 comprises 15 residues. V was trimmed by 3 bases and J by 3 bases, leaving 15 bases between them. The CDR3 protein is CASSSLSGGDTEAFF. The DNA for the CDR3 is TGCGCCAGCAGCTCTCTTTCGGGTGGGGACACTGAAGCTTTCTTT. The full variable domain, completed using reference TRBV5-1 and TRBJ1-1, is KAGVTQTPRYLIKTRGQQVTLSCSPISGHRSVSWYQQTPGQGLQFLFEYFSETQRNKGNFPGRFSGRQFSNSRSEMNVSTLELGDSALYLCASSSLSGGDTEAFFGQGTRLTVV.

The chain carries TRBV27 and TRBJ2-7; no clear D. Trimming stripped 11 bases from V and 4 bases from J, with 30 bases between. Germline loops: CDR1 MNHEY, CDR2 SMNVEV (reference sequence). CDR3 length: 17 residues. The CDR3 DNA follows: TGTGCCGCCAGTCCCACCAACGCGTGGTTGGGGTTTTACGAGCAGTACTTC. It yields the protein CAASPTNAWLGFYEQYF.

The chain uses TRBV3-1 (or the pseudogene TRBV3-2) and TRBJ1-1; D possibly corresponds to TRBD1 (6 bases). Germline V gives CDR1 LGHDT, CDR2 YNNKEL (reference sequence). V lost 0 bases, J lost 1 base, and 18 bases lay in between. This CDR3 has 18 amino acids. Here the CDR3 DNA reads TGTGCCAGCAGCCAAGATCCGGGACATATCGTTCAGAACACTGAAGCTTTCTTT. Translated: CASSQDPGHIVQNTEAFF.

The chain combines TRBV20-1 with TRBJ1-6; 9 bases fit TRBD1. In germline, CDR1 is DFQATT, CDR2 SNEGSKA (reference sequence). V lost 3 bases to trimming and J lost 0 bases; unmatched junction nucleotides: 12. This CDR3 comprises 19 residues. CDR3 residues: CSASLRAGTGSSYNSPLHF. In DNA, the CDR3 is TGCAGTGCTAGTCTCCGAGCCGGGACAGGGAGCTCCTATAATTCACCCCTCCACTTT.

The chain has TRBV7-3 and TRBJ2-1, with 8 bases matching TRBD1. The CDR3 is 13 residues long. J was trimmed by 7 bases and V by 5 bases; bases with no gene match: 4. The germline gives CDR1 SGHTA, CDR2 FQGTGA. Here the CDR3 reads CASSRGTGNEQFF. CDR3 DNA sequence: TGTGCCAGCAGCCGCGGGACAGGTAATGAGCAGTTCTTC.

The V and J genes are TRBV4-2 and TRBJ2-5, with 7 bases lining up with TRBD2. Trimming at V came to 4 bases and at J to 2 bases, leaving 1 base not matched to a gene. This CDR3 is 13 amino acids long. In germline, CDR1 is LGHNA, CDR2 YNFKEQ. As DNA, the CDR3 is TGTGCCAGCAGCCGGGGGGGGCAAGAGACCCAGTACTTC. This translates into CASSRGGQETQYF.

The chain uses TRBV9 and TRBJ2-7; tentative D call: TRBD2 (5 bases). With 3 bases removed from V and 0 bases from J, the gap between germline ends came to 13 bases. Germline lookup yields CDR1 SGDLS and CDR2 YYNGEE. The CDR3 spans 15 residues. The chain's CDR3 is CASSEGDTSSYEQYF. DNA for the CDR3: TGTGCCAGCAGCGAGGGAGACACCTCCTCCTACGAGCAGTACTTC.

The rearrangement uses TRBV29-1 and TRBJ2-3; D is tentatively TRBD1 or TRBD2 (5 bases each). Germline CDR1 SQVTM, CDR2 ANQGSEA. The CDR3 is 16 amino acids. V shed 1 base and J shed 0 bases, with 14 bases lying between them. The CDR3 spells CSVEAPWGYSTDTQYF. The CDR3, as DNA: TGCAGCGTTGAAGCTCCGTGGGGGTACAGCACAGATACGCAGTATTTT.